Reported below is one TCR beta chain. Its antigen is not known. Corrective cardiac operations yielded the resected thymus tissue. The sample belongs to a study of human thymus T cells. Points from the study as a whole: Repertoires sampled from thymus and blood appeared biased in V and J gene usage.

The CDR3 consists of 11 residues. Germline V gene lookup returns CDR1 SQVTM and CDR2 ANQGSEA. The trim removed 8 bases at V and 10 bases at J, leaving 10 bases unmatched. Method: immunoSEQ multiplex PCR; TCRdb's copy keeps in-frame clones and lacks some. The table has fewer than 90,000 clones, approximately 96% seen once. Specimen: thymus tissue. The V call is TRBV29-1, the J call TRBJ1-1, with TRBD1 matching 7 bases. This receptor was identified in a boy under three years old with a congenital heart defect but otherwise immunologically healthy. The CDR3 here is CSPEEGARAFF. As DNA, the CDR3 is TGCAGCCCCGAAGAGGGGGCTAGAGCTTTCTTT.